This T cell receptor (beta chain) was captured in a study of cytomegalovirus exposure and HLA in healthy donors. Study summary: Samples from HLA-typed donors yielded about 85 million unique TCRs in an early data release. General study findings and limits: Later on, an analysis found that several of the most significant clusters appeared to be linked to common viral pathogens, which included parvovirus B19. Later analysis showed most CMV-associated TCR beta chains appearing HLA-restricted. Cytomegalovirus status was reportedly diagnosed by the classifier with high sensitivity and specificity.

The PCR contained 60 Vbeta and 13 Jbeta primers. Sequencing was performed with immunoSEQ multiplex PCR; in TCRdb, only in-frame clones are kept and a portion is missing. The sample carries some 160,000 clones, around four fifths recorded once. The CDR3 totals 14 residues. Germline assignment: CDR1 SNHLY and CDR2 FYNNEI. The V gene end was trimmed by 8 bases and the J gene end by 6 bases; junction bases not matched to a gene: 10. For this clone: The antigen is unknown.

The receptor was isolated from a young woman in good health and CMV-seronegative. The sequenced sample was PBMCs. V usage is TRBV2 and J usage is TRBJ1-5; the match to TRBD1 covers 7 bases. The DNA of the CDR3 is TGTGCCAGCTCCGGGGACAGCGGTGTTCAGCCCCAGCATTTT. It codes for CASSGDSGVQPQHF.